The source of this T cell receptor beta chain is a study of blood T cell repertoires in COVID-19. The CDR3 is made up of 19 amino acids. CDR1 is SGHVT and CDR2 is SQSDAQ in the germline V gene. The V gene lost 2 bases and the J gene lost 9 bases, with 29 bases spanning the gap. Sequencing used immunoSEQ multiplex PCR; TCRdb keeps in-frame clones, though not all of them. The sample includes 150,000 to 190,000 clones, 80% seen only once; the top ten take approximately 0.5%. Sequencing used peripheral blood. The TCR comes from a man in his sixties with acute or convalescent COVID-19. This rearrangement joins TRBV7-4 to TRBJ1-5; tentatively, D is TRBD1 (6 bases). The CDR3 here is CASSLSRIRGHEKYRPQHF. The CDR3 region has the DNA TGTGCCAGCAGCTTATCCCGAATACGGGGACACGAGAAATATCGGCCCCAGCATTTT.